The present T cell receptor beta chain was sequenced within a study of yellow fever vaccine responses in identical twins. With V trimmed by 4 bases and J by 2 bases, 10 bases remained unmatched. The germline CDR1 and CDR2 sequences are SGHRS and YFSETQ. The CDR3 length is 16 residues. This clonotype was seen only a few times. Its target is not known. Study-level findings and limits: Vaccine T cell responses of twins reportedly seemed partly convergent and partly personalized.

TCRdb independently ran MiXCR on the RT-PCR reads; one entry per CDR3 protein. The sample records under 20,000 distinct CDR3 sequences, under 75% being singletons. The rearrangement uses TRBV5-1 and TRBJ2-7, with 9 bases that match TRBD1. This TCR derives from a woman between 18 and 29 years old who received the yellow fever vaccine. This specimen was T cells from blood (PBMCs), unsorted or a sorted subset (not recorded which), taken before or after yellow fever vaccination (not recorded which). DNA for the CDR3: TGCGCCAGCAGCAGCACACCGGGACAGGGCCCCTACGAGCAGTACTTC. Translating it yields CASSSTPGQGPYEQYF.